A single sample gave rise to the 18 T cell receptor beta chains below, sequenced in a study of blood T cell repertoires in COVID-19. Sequencing used immunoSEQ multiplex PCR; TCRdb keeps in-frame clones, though not all of them. Here the sample spans tens of thousands of clones, roughly 85% being singletons. The sequenced material came from peripheral blood. The receptor set was obtained from a human donor in a cohort sampled during active COVID-19.

The chain joins TRBV19 to TRBJ1-2; TRBD1 agrees at 8 bases. Unmatched junction bases numbered 22, after V lost 7 bases and J lost 6 bases. The CDR3 loop spans 18 amino acids. Germline V gene sequence: CDR1 LNHDA, CDR2 SQIVND (reference sequence). CDR3 nucleotide sequence: TGTGCCAGTACCCCAGGGTTGGGACAGGACCCTAGACGTGATGGCTACACCTTC. Translated: CASTPGLGQDPRRDGYTF.

This chain uses TRBV5-5 with TRBJ2-5, with 12 bases fitting TRBD2. The CDR3 has 15 residues. CDR1 and CDR2 (germline): SGHKS, YYEKEE (reference sequence). V gave up 1 base and J gave up 4 bases; unmatched junction bases: 2. CDR3 in DNA: TGTGCCAGCAGCTTGTCTAGCGGGGGGGCAGAGACCCAGTACTTC. Protein sequence: CASSLSSGGAETQYF.

In nucleotides, the CDR3 is TGTGCCAGCAGAGTAAACGGTGATTCACCCCTCCACTTT. Its protein product is CASRVNGDSPLHF. The chain carries TRBV6-4 and TRBJ1-6; D remains ambiguous. The CDR3 sequence is 13 residues long. V lost 6 bases, J lost 8 bases, and 11 bases lay in between. Germline V CDR1 and CDR2: MRHNA, SNTAGT.

V gene TRBV6-5 combines with J gene TRBJ1-2; 9 bases line up with TRBD1. The junction had 12 bases not matched to a gene; V was cut back by 6 bases and J by 7 bases. This CDR3 spans 15 amino acids. Germline-derived CDR1 and CDR2 are MNHEY and SVGAGI. The CDR3 sequence: CASRGPGTGNGGYTF. CDR3 nucleotide sequence: TGTGCCAGCAGGGGGCCCGGGACAGGGAATGGTGGCTACACCTTC.

The V call is TRBV6-5, the J call TRBJ2-5, with TRBD1 matching 8 bases. The ends lost 5 bases at V and 2 bases at J; junction bases unmatched: 1. This CDR3 comprises 13 residues. The germline V gene has CDR1 MNHEY and CDR2 SVGAGI. The CDR3 nucleotides read TGTGCCAGCAGTCGGACAGGGCAAGAGACCCAGTACTTC. This translates into CASSRTGQETQYF.

The chain has TRBV28 and TRBJ1-5; D is unresolved. V dropped 5 bases and J dropped 2 bases, with 7 bases sitting between them. Germline values: CDR1 MDHEN, CDR2 SYDVKM. CDR3 length: 13 amino acids. The DNA for the CDR3 is TGTGCCAGCAGTCGCGGGGGCAATCAGCCCCAGCATTTT. This codes for CASSRGGNQPQHF.

The chain's CDR3 is CASTLGGQGGTEAFF. The CDR3 bases are TGCGCCAGCACCCTTGGGGGACAGGGAGGAACTGAAGCTTTCTTT. V is TRBV5-1 and J is TRBJ1-1; TRBD1 agrees at 9 bases. This CDR3 comprises 15 residues. J lost 5 bases, V lost 6 bases, and 11 bases had no gene match. Germline-derived CDR1 and CDR2 are SGHRS and YFSETQ.

J is TRBJ1-5 and V is TRBV7-8; D is possibly TRBD1 (5 bases). The V end lost 5 bases, the J end lost 4 bases, and 12 bases lay between the germline ends. Germline CDR1 and CDR2: SGHVS and FQNEAQ. This CDR3 has 14 residues. The CDR3 nucleotides read TGTGCCAGCAGCCCCCAGGGAGGAAATCAGCCCCAGCATTTT. Protein: CASSPQGGNQPQHF.

The rearrangement links TRBV5-1 to TRBJ1-5; 10 bases line up with TRBD1. V shed 3 bases, J shed 3 bases, and the junction held 3 bases outside the gene matches. This CDR3 comprises 15 residues. Germline assignment: CDR1 SGHRS and CDR2 YFSETQ. This CDR3 is CASSSGTGDNQPQHF. As DNA, the CDR3 is TGCGCCAGCAGCTCTGGGACAGGGGACAATCAGCCCCAGCATTTT.

This chain uses TRBV6-1 with TRBJ1-5, with a possible D match to TRBD1 (6 bases). V dropped 3 bases and J dropped 3 bases, with 9 bases sitting between them. The CDR3 totals 14 residues. Germline CDR1 MNHNS, CDR2 SASEGT. In DNA form, the CDR3 reads TGTGCCAGCAGTGATGGGGGCCCCAATCAGCCCCAGCATTTT. It encodes CASSDGGPNQPQHF.

This sequence joins TRBV27 and TRBJ2-3; TRBD2 matches 7 bases. V gave up 6 bases and J gave up 1 base; unmatched junction bases: 4. Germline values: CDR1 MNHEY, CDR2 SMNVEV (reference sequence). This CDR3 region has 14 residues. The CDR3 DNA follows: TGTGCCAGCAGGGCTAGCGGAGGCACAGATACGCAGTATTTT. Residues: CASRASGGTDTQYF.

The chain is built from TRBV10-3 and TRBJ1-6; tentatively, D is TRBD1 (6 bases). This CDR3 comprises 15 residues. Deletions cut 3 bases from V and 9 bases from J, with 15 bases between. From germline, CDR1 is ENHRY and CDR2 SYGVKD. CDR3 sequence: CAISETGSGGSPLHF. The CDR3 bases are TGTGCCATCAGTGAAACAGGGTCGGGAGGTTCACCCCTCCACTTT.

The chain carries TRBV6-5 and TRBJ2-5; no clear D gene. V lost 2 bases and J 4 bases, leaving 14 bases between the germline ends. Germline V gene lookup returns CDR1 MNHEY and CDR2 SVGAGI. The CDR3 spans 15 residues. CDR3 coding DNA: TGTGCCAGCAGTTACCTTATGGCGGTTGGAGAGACCCAGTACTTC. Translated: CASSYLMAVGETQYF.

A single count supports this clone. This chain connects TRBV15 to TRBJ2-4; weak D call: TRBD2 (6 bases). The V gene's germline CDR1 is LNHNV and CDR2 YYDKDF (reference sequence). The V and J ends lost 3 bases and 12 bases respectively, with 15 bases between them. The CDR3 loop spans 13 amino acids. The chain's CDR3 is CATSREGGDSQYF. The CDR3 nucleotides read TGTGCCACCAGCAGGGAAGGAGGGGACTCTCAGTACTTC.

The chain recombines TRBV4-2 with TRBJ2-7; 12 nucleotides match TRBD2. CDR1 and CDR2 (germline): LGHNA, YNFKEQ. This CDR3 is built from 15 residues. The junction had 7 bases not matched to a gene; V was cut back by 4 bases and J by 6 bases. In DNA, the CDR3 is TGTGCCAGCAGCCTCTGGACTAGCGGGGCAGTCGAGCAGTACTTC. This codes for CASSLWTSGAVEQYF.

The chain employs TRBV5-1 and TRBJ2-7; D is possibly TRBD1 (5 bases). The length of the CDR3 is 15 residues. Germline V gives CDR1 SGHRS, CDR2 YFSETQ. V lost 0 bases and J lost 3, with 13 bases in between. CDR3 in DNA: TGCGCCAGCAGCTTGGAAGCAGGGATCTTCTACGAGCAGTACTTC. Translated: CASSLEAGIFYEQYF. Filled out from reference TRBV5-1 and TRBJ2-7, the complete variable domain reads KAGVTQTPRYLIKTRGQQVTLSCSPISGHRSVSWYQQTPGQGLQFLFEYFSETQRNKGNFPGRFSGRQFSNSRSEMNVSTLELGDSALYLCASSLEAGIFYEQYFGPGTRLTVT.

The V and J genes are TRBV2 and TRBJ2-7; 10 bases align to TRBD2. There are 12 residues in the CDR3. J gave up 3 bases and V 10 bases, and 3 bases lay outside the gene matches. Germline V gives CDR1 SNHLY, CDR2 FYNNEI. CDR3 loop: CATLAGDYEQYF. CDR3 sequence (DNA): TGTGCCACCCTAGCGGGAGACTACGAGCAGTACTTC. The whole variable domain, remainder taken from reference TRBV2 and TRBJ2-7, is EPEVTQTPSHQVTQMGQEVILRCVPISNHLYFYWYRQILGQKVEFLVSFYNNEISEKSEIFDDQFSVERPDGSNFTLKIRSTKLEDSAMYFCATLAGDYEQYFGPGTRLTVT.

CDR3: CASSPQGGLNSGNTIYF. The CDR3 DNA reads as TGTGCCAGCTCACCCCAGGGTGGATTAAACTCTGGAAACACCATATATTTT. This chain joins TRBV18 and TRBJ1-3; D might be TRBD1 (5 bases). The CDR3 covers 17 residues. Trimming removed 3 bases at V and 0 bases at J, with 15 bases between. Germline loops: CDR1 KGHSH, CDR2 LQKENI.